The 22 T cell receptor beta chains below all came from one sample that was sequenced in a study of OX40 agonist ivuxolimab in advanced cancers. Method: immunoSEQ multiplex PCR; TCRdb's copy keeps in-frame clones and lacks some. The profile covers over 65,000 clones, with roughly 85% appearing a single time and 2% to 2.5% taken by the ten largest. The sample here was CD4+ or CD8+ T cells sorted from blood, taken in a trial of the OX40 agonist ivuxolimab. All receptors derive from an adult with an advanced solid tumor such as melanoma, head and neck, liver or kidney cancer.

This clone was observed a few times. The V call is TRBV7-8, the J call TRBJ1-2; no clear D. Looked up from germline, CDR1 is SGHVS and CDR2 is FQNEAQ. This CDR3 is built from 13 residues. Trimming shortened V by 5 bases and J by 8 bases, and 15 bases separated the two germline ends. The DNA of the CDR3 is TGTGCCAGCAGCCAACCGCTTGGGGAAGGCTACACCTTC. Protein: CASSQPLGEGYTF.

The CDR3 nucleotides are TGTGCCAGCAGTTTAGCGGGGTTCAATCAGCCCCAGCATTTT. Translating gives CASSLAGFNQPQHF. The chain combines TRBV28 with TRBJ1-5; the D is unclear. Germline CDR1 and CDR2: MDHEN and SYDVKM. This CDR3 has 14 residues. V dropped 2 bases and J dropped 3 bases, with 8 bases sitting between them.

The chain links TRBV27 to TRBJ2-7; TRBD1 aligns across 7 bases. With V trimmed by 8 bases and J by 1 base, 11 bases remained unmatched. Germline V gives CDR1 MNHEY, CDR2 SMNVEV (reference sequence). This CDR3 contains 15 residues. CDR3: CASQKRTGGSYEQYF. In DNA, the CDR3 is TGTGCCAGCCAAAAGCGGACAGGAGGATCCTACGAGCAGTACTTC.

Only one count was recorded for this clone. This chain joins TRBV5-6 and TRBJ1-1; 8 bases are a match to TRBD1. Germline V gene sequence: CDR1 SGHDT, CDR2 YYEEEE. This CDR3 region has 13 residues. Unmatched junction bases numbered 9, after V lost 8 bases and J lost 6 bases. The CDR3 region is CASTIQGASEAFF. The CDR3 DNA is TGTGCCAGTACAATTCAGGGGGCCTCTGAAGCTTTCTTT.

The chain uses TRBV7-7 and TRBJ2-1; the match to TRBD1 covers 9 bases. The CDR3 sequence is 16 residues long. Per germline, CDR1 SSHAT and CDR2 FNYEAQ (reference sequence). J gave up 4 bases and V 1 base, and 5 bases lay outside the gene matches. CDR3 protein: CASSLGAGQGYNEQFF. In DNA, the CDR3 is TGTGCCAGCAGCTTAGGTGCGGGACAGGGTTACAATGAGCAGTTCTTC.

This chain connects TRBV6-5 to TRBJ2-4; D is undetermined. V was clipped by 6 bases and J by 1 base, with 13 bases between them. Germline assignment: CDR1 MNHEY and CDR2 SVGAGI. This CDR3 spans 15 amino acids. DNA of the CDR3: TGTGCCAGCAGAACTAACGATCTGGCCAAAAACATTCAGTACTTC. It yields the protein CASRTNDLAKNIQYF.

The chain combines TRBV27 with TRBJ2-7; unclear D gene. Germline V gene sequence: CDR1 MNHEY, CDR2 SMNVEV (reference sequence). Trimming left V 6 bases short and J 0 bases short, with 12 bases between. The CDR3 extends over 14 amino acids. The CDR3 DNA is TGTGCCAGCAGATCCTCGCCGGCCTCCTACGAGCAGTACTTC. It specifies CASRSSPASYEQYF.

The V call is TRBV6-1, the J call TRBJ2-1; 11 nucleotides align to TRBD2. V was clipped by 3 bases and J by 6 bases; unmatched bases: 13. The CDR3 loop spans 18 amino acids. CDR1 and CDR2 (germline): MNHNS, SASEGT. CDR3 nucleotides: TGTGCCAGCAGTGACAGTATTCCGGGACTAGCGGAGTCCAATGAGCAGTTCTTC. It is translated as CASSDSIPGLAESNEQFF.

Note on this clone: The sample contains more than one DNA sequence encoding this CDR3. This chain connects TRBV7-2 to TRBJ1-1; unclear D gene. This CDR3 is built from 13 residues. Trimming pared 3 bases from V and 0 bases from J, leaving 5 bases between. Germline V CDR1 and CDR2: SGHTA, FQGNSA. CDR3 bases: TGTGCCAGCAGCTTTTCCGTGAACACTGAAGCTTTCTTT. Amino acid sequence: CASSFSVNTEAFF.

The chain employs TRBV10-1 and TRBJ1-1, with D possibly being TRBD1 (5 bases). CDR3 length: 16 amino acids. Germline lookup yields CDR1 WNHNN and CDR2 SYGVQD (reference sequence). The V and J ends lost 6 bases and 6 bases respectively, with 23 bases between them. The DNA for the CDR3 is TGCGCCAGCAGCAACGGGGCACTGGGCGGGAGGGCTGAAGCTTTCTTT. Its translation: CASSNGALGGRAEAFF.

V is TRBV2 and J is TRBJ1-2; 9 nucleotides align to TRBD1. J lost 2 bases, V lost 5 bases, and 9 bases had no gene match. The germline gives CDR1 SNHLY, CDR2 FYNNEI. The CDR3 is made up of 16 amino acids. The chain's CDR3 is CASSSGTGFSNYGYTF. CDR3 bases: TGTGCCAGCAGTTCCGGGACAGGGTTTTCGAACTATGGCTACACCTTC.

This chain joins TRBV5-1 and TRBJ1-1; 9 bases map to TRBD1. Looked up from germline, CDR1 is SGHRS and CDR2 is YFSETQ. The CDR3 runs to 18 residues. V gave up 4 bases and J gave up 0 bases; unmatched junction bases: 13. The CDR3 DNA is TGCGCCAGCAGCCACCGTGGGGACAGGGCTCTCATGAACACTGAAGCTTTCTTT. It encodes CASSHRGDRALMNTEAFF.

J is TRBJ1-1 and V is TRBV28; D may be TRBD1 (6 bases). V lost 8 bases, J lost 3 bases, and 22 bases lay in between. Germline V gene lookup returns CDR1 MDHEN and CDR2 SYDVKM. This CDR3 contains 16 residues. The CDR3 sequence: CASPKPGAQGDTEAFF. CDR3 sequence (DNA): TGTGCCAGCCCTAAGCCGGGGGCGCAGGGCGACACTGAAGCTTTCTTT.

The genes are TRBV10-1 and TRBJ2-1, with unresolved D. V lost 2 bases to trimming and J lost 12 bases, with 8 bases between them. The CDR3 loop spans 11 amino acids. Germline-derived CDR1 and CDR2 are WNHNN and SYGVQD (reference sequence). CDR3: CASSEGPRQFF. DNA for the CDR3: TGCGCCAGCAGTGAGGGTCCGCGGCAGTTCTTC.

The chain uses TRBV30 and TRBJ2-5; maybe TRBD2 (7 bases). V gave up 6 bases and J gave up 5 bases, with 25 bases separating them. Germline CDR1 and CDR2: GTSNPN and SVGIG (reference sequence). The CDR3 spans 16 residues. The CDR3 spells CACDKIRGAGTETQYF. The CDR3 DNA is TGTGCCTGCGATAAAATTCGGGGGGCTGGTACGGAGACCCAGTACTTC.

The chain carries TRBV6-5 and TRBJ1-3; no definite D call. V was trimmed by 6 bases and J by 1 base, leaving 10 bases between them. The germline CDR1 and CDR2 sequences are MNHEY and SVGAGI. The CDR3 covers 14 residues. CDR3 amino acids: CASRPSASGNTIYF. The CDR3, as DNA: TGTGCCAGCAGACCGTCAGCGTCTGGAAACACCATATATTTT.

The CDR3 reads CASSGQGEEQYF. CDR3 in DNA: TGTGCCAGCTCGGGACAGGGGGAAGAGCAGTACTTC. V usage is TRBV18 and J usage is TRBJ2-5, with 11 positions matching TRBD1. Trimming cost V 6 bases and J 11 bases; bases outside gene matches: 5. Germline lookup yields CDR1 KGHSH and CDR2 LQKENI. The CDR3 is made up of 12 amino acids.

J is TRBJ2-6 and V is TRBV19; D tentatively fits TRBD1 or TRBD2 (5 bases each). The V gene lost 6 bases and the J gene lost 0 bases, with 15 bases spanning the gap. There are 17 residues in the CDR3. Germline V gene data show CDR1 as LNHDA and CDR2 as SQIVND (reference sequence). The CDR3 sequence is CASSIPGRHSGANVLTF. The CDR3 DNA is TGTGCCAGTAGCATACCGGGACGGCACTCTGGGGCCAACGTCCTGACTTTC.

The rearrangement joins TRBV7-6 to TRBJ2-1; TRBD1 is a possible D gene (6 bases). From germline, CDR1 is SGHVS and CDR2 FNYEAQ. The CDR3 loop spans 16 amino acids. The ends were cut back, 0 bases at V and 0 bases at J, with 9 bases in the middle. CDR3 sequence reads: CASSLAGANSYNEQFF. CDR3 coding DNA: TGTGCCAGCAGCTTAGCGGGGGCAAACTCCTACAATGAGCAGTTCTTC.

J is TRBJ2-7 and V is TRBV6-1; 16 nucleotides agree with TRBD2. Germline assignment: CDR1 MNHNS and CDR2 SASEGT. The length of the CDR3 is 15 residues. J gave up 7 bases and V 5 bases, and 5 bases lay outside the gene matches. The CDR3 DNA reads TGTGCCAGCAGTTCCGGGACTAGCGGGAGGGGGGAGCAGTACTTC. Translated, it gives CASSSGTSGRGEQYF.

V and J are TRBV28 and TRBJ2-2; 7 nucleotides match TRBD1. Trimming took 7 bases from V and 7 from J; bases not matched to a gene: 12. The CDR3 sequence is 15 residues long. The germline gives CDR1 MDHEN, CDR2 SYDVKM. Here the CDR3 DNA reads TGTGCCAGCACCTTGGATAACAGGGGCGGCGGGGAGCTGTTTTTT. Translated: CASTLDNRGGGELFF.

The genes are TRBV19 and TRBJ2-3, with unresolved D. This CDR3 has 14 residues. The V end was cut by 10 bases, the J end by 4 bases, with 18 bases between. The germline CDR1 and CDR2 sequences are LNHDA and SQIVND (reference sequence). CDR3 in amino acids: CANSTGAIPDTQYF. DNA of the CDR3: TGTGCCAACTCAACGGGCGCTATCCCAGATACGCAGTATTTT.